The 5 T cell receptor beta chains below come from one sample, sequenced in a study of T cell repertoires in cytomegalovirus infection. Via MiXCR, TCRdb re-called the reads, giving one row per CDR3 protein. Here the sample spans fewer than 550,000 distinct CDR3 sequences, 26% being singletons. The sequenced sample was PBMCs. These TCRs come from a human donor in good health (CMV status not recorded). Some clones in this sample may be carry-over from other donors' samples.

The CDR3 loop reads CASSQMPGPSYEQYF. CDR3 sequence (DNA): TGTGCCAGCAGCCAAATGCCGGGCCCCAGCTACGAGCAGTACTTC. The V and J genes are TRBV4-2 and TRBJ2-7; D not resolved. V lost 2 bases to trimming and J lost 3 bases, with 14 bases between them. This CDR3 spans 15 amino acids. From germline, CDR1 is LGHNA and CDR2 YNFKEQ.

This chain joins TRBV7-6 and TRBJ2-5; D perhaps matches TRBD2 (6 bases). V was shortened by 3 bases and J by 1 base, with 18 bases between the two germline ends. The CDR3 is 17 residues long. Germline V gene lookup returns CDR1 SGHVS and CDR2 FNYEAQ. The CDR3 protein is CASSFPTGRRAQETQYF. The CDR3 bases are TGTGCCAGCAGCTTCCCCACGGGCAGGAGGGCCCAAGAGACCCAGTACTTC.

This clonotype came up many times. This sequence joins TRBV12-3 or TRBV12-4 and TRBJ1-1; D is possibly TRBD1 (6 bases). The CDR3 runs to 14 residues. Trimming cost V 2 bases and J 3 bases, with 10 bases left between them. The CDR3 DNA follows: TGTGCCAGCAGTTTAAATGGGGGCTACACTGAAGCTTTCTTT. This codes for CASSLNGGYTEAFF.

The chain couples TRBV7-2 to TRBJ2-5, with D unresolved. This CDR3 contains 13 residues. Germline V lookup: CDR1 SGHTA, CDR2 FQGNSA. Deletions cut 5 bases from V and 3 bases from J, with 10 bases between. The CDR3 coding sequence is TGTGCCAGCAGCCGCGCCGTGGAAGAGACCCAGTACTTC. Its protein product is CASSRAVEETQYF.

This rearrangement joins TRBV5-4 to TRBJ2-7, with D possibly TRBD1 on 6 matching bases. Trimming shortened V by 4 bases and J by 1 base, and 15 bases separated the two germline ends. Germline values: CDR1 SGHNT, CDR2 YYREEE (reference sequence). This CDR3 comprises 15 residues. The DNA of the CDR3 is TGTGCCAGCAGCCCTGGTATGAGGGGGTCCTACGAGCAGTACTTC. Its protein is CASSPGMRGSYEQYF. Full variable domain (remainder filled in from reference TRBV5-4 and TRBJ2-7): ETGVTQSPTHLIKTRGQQVTLRCSSQSGHNTVSWYQQALGQGPQFIFQYYREEENGRGNFPPRFSGLQFPNYSSELNVNALELDDSALYLCASSPGMRGSYEQYFGPGTRLTVT.